Below are 18 T cell receptor beta chains sequenced from a single sample in a study of identical twins. TCRdb fed the 5' RACE reads into MiXCR, producing one record per CDR3 protein. The repertoire holds around 250,000 distinct CDR3 sequences, with about 8.3% as singletons. Separately, the same data were catalogued under a study of yellow fever vaccine responses in identical twins.

Source material: CD8+ T cells sorted from blood. These receptors were taken from a woman between 18 and 30 years old in good health.

This clonotype was seen repeatedly, ten times or more. The rearrangement links TRBV7-8 to TRBJ2-7; 11 nucleotides agree with TRBD1. The CDR3 consists of 16 residues. Germline V lookup: CDR1 SGHVS, CDR2 FQNEAQ. V trimming: 3 bases; J trimming: 2 bases; junction bases outside the gene matches: 6. The CDR3 coding sequence is TGTGCCAGCAGCTTTCTCGGACAGGGGGCTACCTACGAGCAGTACTTC. Translating gives CASSFLGQGATYEQYF.

This clonotype turned up a few times. The chain carries TRBV7-9 and TRBJ2-1; weak D call: TRBD1 (5 bases). Germline CDR1 reads SEHNR; CDR2 reads FQNEAQ (reference sequence). Trimming removed 4 bases from V and 2 bases from J, with 12 bases in between. The length of the CDR3 is 15 residues. Here the CDR3 reads CASSSTEKAYNEQFF. The CDR3, as DNA: TGTGCCAGCAGCTCGACAGAGAAAGCCTACAATGAGCAGTTCTTC.

The V and J genes are TRBV6-5 and TRBJ2-3; D gene ambiguous. The V end was cut by 10 bases, the J end by 6 bases, with 11 bases between. The germline CDR1 and CDR2 sequences are MNHEY and SVGAGI. The CDR3 consists of 11 residues. This CDR3 reads CATTAPDTQYF. CDR3 DNA sequence: TGTGCCACTACCGCCCCCGATACGCAGTATTTT.

Only a few counts were recorded for this clonotype. V gene TRBV2 combines with J gene TRBJ2-1; no clear D gene. CDR1 and CDR2 (germline): SNHLY, FYNNEI. V was shortened by 10 bases and J by 5 bases, with 12 bases between the two germline ends. The CDR3 is 12 residues long. CDR3 in amino acids: CAKIDRDNEQFF. DNA of the CDR3: TGTGCCAAAATAGACCGAGACAATGAGCAGTTCTTC.

The chain joins TRBV6-8 to TRBJ2-7; 16 bases line up with TRBD2. Germline loops: CDR1 MNHGY, CDR2 SAAAGT. The ends lost 4 bases at V and 2 bases at J; junction bases unmatched: 11. This CDR3 has 19 residues. The CDR3: CASSCRNGTSGGAPYEQYF. The CDR3 coding sequence is TGTGCCAGCAGTTGCCGGAACGGGACTAGCGGGGGGGCCCCCTACGAGCAGTACTTC.

Only a few counts were recorded for this clonotype. The chain couples TRBV24-1 to TRBJ2-3; 7 bases map to TRBD1. The CDR3 extends over 16 amino acids. V shed 4 bases and J 3 bases; nucleotides not matched to a gene: 9. The germline gives CDR1 KGHDR, CDR2 SFDVKD. In nucleotides, the CDR3 is TGTGCCACCAGTGACCAAGGACAGGTGCGGACAGATACGCAGTATTTT. It encodes CATSDQGQVRTDTQYF.

This chain links TRBV5-6 with TRBJ2-2; D might be TRBD2 (5 bases). Germline CDR1 reads SGHDT; CDR2 reads YYEEEE. Trimming removed 6 bases from V and 6 bases from J, with 18 bases in between. This CDR3 spans 15 amino acids. Written as DNA, the CDR3 is TGTGCCAGCACCCTAAGTCCGGGGTCTGCCGGGGAGCTGTTTTTT. It codes for CASTLSPGSAGELFF.

This clonotype was recorded many times. The chain uses TRBV7-2 and TRBJ2-1, with 12 bases lining up with TRBD2. CDR3 length: 16 residues. V gave up 1 base and J gave up 9 bases; unmatched junction bases: 7. Germline values: CDR1 SGHTA, CDR2 FQGNSA. In DNA, the CDR3 is TGTGCCAGCAGCTTAGGGACTAGCGGGATTATGGGTGAGCAGTTCTTC. Its translation is CASSLGTSGIMGEQFF.

The rearrangement links TRBV20-1 to TRBJ2-7; 12 nucleotides match TRBD2. The germline V gene has CDR1 DFQATT and CDR2 SNEGSKA (reference sequence). With 6 bases clipped from V and 6 bases from J, the junction kept 9 bases outside the gene matches. The CDR3 spans 14 residues. The CDR3 nucleotides are TGCAGTGCCGTCGCGGGACTAGCGGGTACCGAGCAGTACTTC. Protein product: CSAVAGLAGTEQYF.

This clonotype was picked up many times. The rearrangement links TRBV7-9 to TRBJ2-2; D not resolved. The germline gives CDR1 SEHNR, CDR2 FQNEAQ (reference sequence). The CDR3 consists of 15 residues. Trimming shortened V by 5 bases and J by 6 bases, and 16 bases separated the two germline ends. For the CDR3, the DNA is TGTGCCAGCAGCCTTACCCGAGTTTCTGCCGGGGAGCTGTTTTTT. This encodes CASSLTRVSAGELFF.

The chain carries TRBV27 and TRBJ2-3; possibly TRBD2 for D (5 bases). The ends were cut back, 3 bases at V and 6 bases at J, with 13 bases in the middle. Germline assignment: CDR1 MNHEY and CDR2 SMNVEV (reference sequence). This CDR3 has 14 residues. The CDR3 sequence is CASSLGGSRDTQYF. The CDR3 DNA is TGTGCCAGCAGTTTGGGTGGGAGTCGGGATACGCAGTATTTT.

The V and J genes are TRBV9 and TRBJ1-1; a possible D gene is TRBD1 (5 bases). V lost 3 bases to trimming and J lost 3 bases, with 9 bases between them. CDR3 length equals 13 residues. Germline assignment: CDR1 SGDLS and CDR2 YYNGEE. The CDR3: CASSAEGHTEAFF. CDR3 in DNA: TGTGCCAGCAGCGCCGAGGGGCACACTGAAGCTTTCTTT.

To note about this clonotype: At one end, the junction sequence differs from germline, possibly due to a read error. V is TRBV3-1 and J is TRBJ2-1; D uncertain. The CDR3 runs to 15 residues. CDR1 LGHDT and CDR2 YNNKEL come from the germline V gene (reference sequence). CDR3 loop: CASCHYEDSYNEQFF. The CDR3 DNA sequence: TGTGCCAGCTGCCACTATGAGGACTCCTACAATGAGCAGTTCTTC.

The rearrangement uses TRBV15 and TRBJ2-2; 12 nucleotides line up with TRBD2. The CDR3 totals 18 residues. After removal of 4 bases from V and 8 bases from J, the junction contained 14 bases not matched to a gene. In germline, CDR1 is LNHNV, CDR2 YYDKDF (reference sequence). This CDR3 is CATSTPDGLAGMMGELFF. DNA of the CDR3: TGTGCCACCAGCACCCCTGACGGACTAGCGGGAATGATGGGGGAGCTGTTTTTT.

This clonotype occurred many times. J is TRBJ2-5 and V is TRBV20-1; D remains unclear. This CDR3 has 12 amino acids. V lost 0 bases and J 5 bases, leaving 7 bases between the germline ends. Germline V CDR1 and CDR2: DFQATT, SNEGSKA (reference sequence). The CDR3 spells CSARDGAETQYF. DNA of the CDR3: TGCAGTGCTAGAGATGGTGCGGAGACCCAGTACTTC.

J is TRBJ1-1 and V is TRBV7-9, with a weak D call TRBD1 (5 bases). V gave up 3 bases and J gave up 7 bases, with 12 bases separating them. Looked up from germline, CDR1 is SEHNR and CDR2 is FQNEAQ (reference sequence). This CDR3 comprises 13 residues. CDR3 sequence reads: CASSLTTDFEAFF. Here the CDR3 DNA reads TGTGCCAGCAGCTTGACGACAGATTTTGAAGCTTTCTTT.

The table lists this clonotype with a few counts. The chain employs TRBV6-5 and TRBJ1-1, with unresolved D. The CDR3 is 15 residues long. CDR1 is MNHEY, CDR2 SVGAGI, per germline. Deletions cut 0 bases from V and 3 bases from J, with 11 bases between. CDR3 loop: CASSYSRASDTEAFF. DNA of the CDR3: TGTGCCAGCAGTTACTCGAGGGCGTCGGACACTGAAGCTTTCTTT.

This clonotype was seen many times. The rearrangement uses TRBV7-3 and TRBJ2-1; D remains ambiguous. Germline loops: CDR1 SGHTA, CDR2 FQGTGA. The V gene lost 5 bases and the J gene lost 5 bases, with 10 bases spanning the gap. The length of the CDR3 is 13 residues. CDR3 protein: CASSPGPNNEQFF. CDR3 nucleotide sequence: TGTGCCAGCAGCCCCGGACCAAACAATGAGCAGTTCTTC. Complete variable domain (other parts from reference TRBV7-3 and TRBJ2-1): GAGVSQTPSNKVTEKGKYVELRCDPISGHTALYWYRQSLGQGPEFLIYFQGTGAADDSGLPNDRFFAVRPEGSVSTLKIQRTERGDSAVYLCASSPGPNNEQFFGPGTRLTVL.